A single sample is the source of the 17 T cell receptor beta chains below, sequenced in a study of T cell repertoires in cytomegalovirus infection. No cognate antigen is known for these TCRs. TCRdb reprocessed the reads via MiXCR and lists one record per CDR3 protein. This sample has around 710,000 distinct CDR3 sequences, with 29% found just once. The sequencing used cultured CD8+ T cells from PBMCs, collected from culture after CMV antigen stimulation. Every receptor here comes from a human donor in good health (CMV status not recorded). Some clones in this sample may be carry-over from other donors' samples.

The CDR3, as DNA: TGTGCCAGCAGTTTCTCAGAGTACGAGCAGTACGTC. Translated: CASSFSEYEQYV. The chain combines TRBV6-2 or TRBV6-3 with TRBJ2-7; D not certain. Per germline, CDR1 MNHEY and CDR2 SVGEGT. V shed 4 bases and J shed 4 bases, with 8 bases lying between them. The CDR3 has 12 residues.

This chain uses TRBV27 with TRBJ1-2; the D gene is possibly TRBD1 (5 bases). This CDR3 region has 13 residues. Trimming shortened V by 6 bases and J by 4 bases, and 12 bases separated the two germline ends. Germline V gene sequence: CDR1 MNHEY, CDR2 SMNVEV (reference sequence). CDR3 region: CASRPRQGYGYTF. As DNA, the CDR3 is TGTGCCAGCAGGCCTAGGCAGGGCTATGGCTACACCTTC.

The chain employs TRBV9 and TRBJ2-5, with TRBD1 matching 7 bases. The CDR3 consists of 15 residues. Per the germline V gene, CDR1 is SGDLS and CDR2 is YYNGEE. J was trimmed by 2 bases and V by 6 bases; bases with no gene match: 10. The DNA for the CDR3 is TGTGCCAGCACCCGACAGGGTTTGGGGCAAGAGACCCAGTACTTC. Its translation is CASTRQGLGQETQYF. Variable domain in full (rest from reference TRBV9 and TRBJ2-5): DSGVTQTPKHLITATGQRVTLRCSPRSGDLSVYWYQQSLDQGLQFLIQYYNGEERAKGNILERFSAQQFPDLHSELNLSSLELGDSALYFCASTRQGLGQETQYFGPGTRLLVL.

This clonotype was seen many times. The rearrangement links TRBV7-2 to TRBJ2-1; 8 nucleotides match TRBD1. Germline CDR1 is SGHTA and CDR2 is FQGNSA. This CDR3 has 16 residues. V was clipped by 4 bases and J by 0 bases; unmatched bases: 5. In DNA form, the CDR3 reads TGTGCCAGCAGCTCGGGACAGGTACACTCCTACAATGAGCAGTTCTTC. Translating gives CASSSGQVHSYNEQFF. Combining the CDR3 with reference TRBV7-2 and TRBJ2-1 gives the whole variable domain GAGVSQSPSNKVTEKGKDVELRCDPISGHTALYWYRQSLGQGLEFLIYFQGNSAPDKSGLPSDRFSAERTGGSVSTLTIQRTQQEDSAVYLCASSSGQVHSYNEQFFGPGTRLTVL.

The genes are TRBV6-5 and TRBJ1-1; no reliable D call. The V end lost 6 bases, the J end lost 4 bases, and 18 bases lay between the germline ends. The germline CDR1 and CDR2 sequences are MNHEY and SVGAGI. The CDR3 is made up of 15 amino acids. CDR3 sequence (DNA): TGTGCCAGCAGCCCGATGTGGGTTCGGAGCACTGAAGCTTTCTTT. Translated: CASSPMWVRSTEAFF.

The DNA of the CDR3 is TGTGCCAGCAGCTTTATGGGGGGTCGAGGCGAGCAGTACGTC. This encodes CASSFMGGRGEQYV. The rearrangement joins TRBV7-9 to TRBJ2-7; D might be TRBD2 (6 bases). Germline V gene data show CDR1 as SEHNR and CDR2 as FQNEAQ (reference sequence). The germline V and J ends were trimmed by 3 bases and 6 bases, with 15 bases remaining between them. The CDR3 consists of 14 residues.

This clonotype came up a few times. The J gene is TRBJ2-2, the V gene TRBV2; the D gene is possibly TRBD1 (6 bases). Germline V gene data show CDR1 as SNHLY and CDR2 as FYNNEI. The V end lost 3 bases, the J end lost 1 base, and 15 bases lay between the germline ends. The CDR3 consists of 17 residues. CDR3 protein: CASSDEGERGNTGELFF. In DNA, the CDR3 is TGTGCCAGCAGTGACGAGGGGGAGAGGGGGAACACCGGGGAGCTGTTTTTT.

CDR3 protein: CATSRVYGTEAFF. In nucleotides, the CDR3 is TGTGCCACCAGCAGAGTGTACGGCACTGAAGCTTTCTTT. V usage is TRBV15 and J usage is TRBJ1-1; the D is unclear. Looked up from germline, CDR1 is LNHNV and CDR2 is YYDKDF (reference sequence). V was clipped by 1 base and J by 4 bases, with 7 bases between them. The CDR3 consists of 13 residues.

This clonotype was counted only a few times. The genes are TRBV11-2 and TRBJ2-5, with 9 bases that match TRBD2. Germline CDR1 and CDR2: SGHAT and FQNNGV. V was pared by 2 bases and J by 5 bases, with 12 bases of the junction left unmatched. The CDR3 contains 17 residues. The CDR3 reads CASSLSGRLAGRETQYF. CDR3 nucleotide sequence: TGTGCCAGCAGCTTATCGGGACGGCTAGCGGGGAGGGAGACCCAGTACTTC.

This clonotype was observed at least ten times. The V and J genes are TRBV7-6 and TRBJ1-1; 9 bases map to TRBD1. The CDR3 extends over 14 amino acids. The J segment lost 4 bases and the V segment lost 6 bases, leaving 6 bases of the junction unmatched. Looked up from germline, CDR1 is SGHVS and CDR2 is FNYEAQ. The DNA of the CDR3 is TGTGCCAGCAGTAAACAGGGGGCGAGCACTGAAGCTTTCTTT. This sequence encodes CASSKQGASTEAFF.

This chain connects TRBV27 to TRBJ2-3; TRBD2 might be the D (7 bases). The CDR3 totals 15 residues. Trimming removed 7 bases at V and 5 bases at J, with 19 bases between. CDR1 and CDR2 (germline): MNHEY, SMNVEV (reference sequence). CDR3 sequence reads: CASIRGGGLGDTQYF. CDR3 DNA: TGTGCCAGCATCCGAGGGGGGGGGCTTGGAGATACGCAGTATTTT.

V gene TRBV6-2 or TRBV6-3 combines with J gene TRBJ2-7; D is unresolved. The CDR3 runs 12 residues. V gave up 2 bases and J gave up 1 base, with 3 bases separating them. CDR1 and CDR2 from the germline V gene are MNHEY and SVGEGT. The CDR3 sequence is CASSYTSYEQYF. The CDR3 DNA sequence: TGTGCCAGCAGTTACACGTCCTACGAGCAGTACTTC.

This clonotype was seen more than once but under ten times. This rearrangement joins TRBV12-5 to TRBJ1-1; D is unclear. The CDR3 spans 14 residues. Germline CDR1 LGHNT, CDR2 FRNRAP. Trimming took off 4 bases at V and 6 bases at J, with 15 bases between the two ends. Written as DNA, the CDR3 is TGTGCTAGTGGTTACGGGAATCGAGGCGCTGAAGCTTTCTTT. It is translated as CASGYGNRGAEAFF.

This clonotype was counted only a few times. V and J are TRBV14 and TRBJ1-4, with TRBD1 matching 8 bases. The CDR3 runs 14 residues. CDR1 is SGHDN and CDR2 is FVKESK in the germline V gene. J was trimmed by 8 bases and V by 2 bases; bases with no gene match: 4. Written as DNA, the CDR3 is TGTGCCAGCAGCCAACCCGGGACAGGCGAAAAACTGTTTTTT. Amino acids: CASSQPGTGEKLFF. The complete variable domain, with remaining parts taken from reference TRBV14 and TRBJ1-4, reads EAGVTQFPSHSVIEKGQTVTLRCDPISGHDNLYWYRRVMGKEIKFLLHFVKESKQDESGMPNNRFLAERTGGTYSTLKVQPAELEDSGVYFCASSQPGTGEKLFFGSGTQLSVL.

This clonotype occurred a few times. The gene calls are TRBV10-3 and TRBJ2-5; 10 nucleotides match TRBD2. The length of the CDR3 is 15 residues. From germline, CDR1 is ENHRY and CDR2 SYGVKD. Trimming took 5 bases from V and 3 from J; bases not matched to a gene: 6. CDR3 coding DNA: TGTGCCATCAGTCAGCCGGGACTAGCGAAAGAGACCCAGTACTTC. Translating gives CAISQPGLAKETQYF.

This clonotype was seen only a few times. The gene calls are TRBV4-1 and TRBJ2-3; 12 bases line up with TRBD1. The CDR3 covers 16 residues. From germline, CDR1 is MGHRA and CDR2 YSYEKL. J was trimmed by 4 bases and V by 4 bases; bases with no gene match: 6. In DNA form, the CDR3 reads TGCGCCAGCAGCCTTACCGGGACAGGGGGCTCAGATACGCAGTATTTT. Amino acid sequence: CASSLTGTGGSDTQYF.

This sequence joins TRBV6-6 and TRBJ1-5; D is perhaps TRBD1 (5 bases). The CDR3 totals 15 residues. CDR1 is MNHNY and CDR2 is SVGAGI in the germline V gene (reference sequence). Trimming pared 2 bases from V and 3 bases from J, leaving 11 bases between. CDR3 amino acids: CASSYPDSFNQPQHF. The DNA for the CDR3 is TGTGCCAGCAGTTACCCCGACAGTTTCAATCAGCCCCAGCATTTT.